The 27 T cell receptor beta chains reported below all come from one sample, sequenced in a study of shared clonotypes between healthy human individuals. This table comes from immunoSEQ multiplex PCR, and its TCRdb copy is limited to in-frame clones, with some not included. Of some 2.1 million clones detected, 90% to 95% appear once; the ten largest clones hold 0.1% to 0.15%. The sequencing sample was made of naive CD4+ T cells sorted from blood. The subset: CD45RA+ positively selected. The receptors shown here come from a man aged 18 to 29 in good health.

The chain links TRBV10-3 to TRBJ1-1; D gene ambiguous. Germline V gene data show CDR1 as ENHRY and CDR2 as SYGVKD. The V end was cut by 10 bases, the J end by 1 base, with 13 bases between. The CDR3 runs to 13 residues. The CDR3 protein is CANSLGENTEAFF. Written as DNA, the CDR3 is TGTGCCAATTCGTTGGGAGAGAACACTGAAGCTTTCTTT.

CDR3 sequence: CASSVEVKGLGGDSNQPQHF. For the CDR3, the DNA is TGTGCCAGCAGCGTAGAGGTGAAGGGGCTCGGAGGGGATAGCAATCAGCCCCAGCATTTT. V usage is TRBV9 and J usage is TRBJ1-5, with D perhaps TRBD1 (5 bases). Trimming shortened V by 0 bases and J by 0 bases, and 22 bases separated the two germline ends. The CDR3 sequence is 20 residues long. Germline CDR1 is SGDLS and CDR2 is YYNGEE.

The chain has TRBV20-1 and TRBJ1-4, with a tentative D call TRBD1 (5 bases). The CDR3 has 11 amino acids. Trimming cost V 6 bases and J 12 bases, with 14 bases left between them. Germline CDR1 reads DFQATT; CDR2 reads SNEGSKA (reference sequence). The CDR3 here is CSAISGLELFF. The CDR3 DNA is TGCAGTGCAATTTCAGGGTTGGAACTGTTTTTT.

The chain uses TRBV2 and TRBJ2-7; 7 nucleotides align to TRBD1. V shed 6 bases and J 6 bases; nucleotides not matched to a gene: 14. The V gene's germline CDR1 is SNHLY and CDR2 FYNNEI. This CDR3 is built from 15 residues. The CDR3 reads CASREWTGSGGEQYF. CDR3 bases: TGTGCCAGCAGAGAATGGACGGGATCAGGGGGCGAGCAGTACTTC.

The chain uses TRBV4-2 and TRBJ1-1; D gene unclear. This CDR3 region has 15 residues. Germline V gives CDR1 LGHNA, CDR2 YNFKEQ. Between the trimmed V and J ends, which lost 1 base and 1 base, there was a span of 10 bases. CDR3 sequence reads: CASSQVLRENTEAFF. CDR3 bases: TGTGCCAGCAGCCAAGTTCTTAGGGAGAACACTGAAGCTTTCTTT.

This clone was found once. The sample has other DNA sequences that encode this CDR3 too. The genes are TRBV6-1 and TRBJ2-7; no clear D. This CDR3 has 14 amino acids. With 0 bases removed from V and 3 bases from J, the gap between germline ends came to 9 bases. From germline, CDR1 is MNHNS and CDR2 SASEGT. CDR3 nucleotides: TGTGCCAGCAGTGAAGCTCTGCGGATCTACGAGCAGTACTTC. It encodes CASSEALRIYEQYF.

The chain joins TRBV7-2 to TRBJ2-7; a weak D match, TRBD2 (5 bases). The V end was cut by 10 bases, the J end by 2 bases, with 18 bases between. This CDR3 has 14 residues. Germline CDR1 reads SGHTA; CDR2 reads FQGNSA. This chain's CDR3 is CATQREVGPYEQYF. DNA of the CDR3: TGTGCCACCCAACGGGAAGTTGGGCCCTACGAGCAGTACTTC.

The genes are TRBV19 and TRBJ2-7; D is ambiguous. The CDR3 extends over 14 amino acids. Per the germline V gene, CDR1 is LNHDA and CDR2 is SQIVND (reference sequence). Trimming left V 5 bases short and J 0 bases short, with 11 bases between. Here the CDR3 DNA reads TGTGCCAGTAGTTTCACGGGCCTCTCCTACGAGCAGTACTTC. Its protein product is CASSFTGLSYEQYF.

This clone was detected only once. The rearrangement links TRBV5-1 to TRBJ2-1; 7 bases are a match to TRBD2. In germline, CDR1 is SGHRS, CDR2 YFSETQ. V dropped 0 bases and J dropped 5; count of bases not matched to a gene: 8. The CDR3 consists of 16 residues. CDR3 sequence: CASSLAAGPADNEQFF. Written as DNA, the CDR3 is TGCGCCAGCAGCTTGGCAGCGGGACCGGCGGACAATGAGCAGTTCTTC.

The chain employs TRBV2 and TRBJ2-7, with 7 positions matching TRBD1. Germline lookup yields CDR1 SNHLY and CDR2 FYNNEI. After removal of 6 bases from V and 0 bases from J, the junction contained 5 bases not matched to a gene. The CDR3 runs to 14 residues. This chain's CDR3 is CASRGQYLSYEQYF. The CDR3 nucleotides are TGTGCCAGCAGGGGACAGTACCTCTCCTACGAGCAGTACTTC.

This clone is a singleton in its sample. The chain is built from TRBV11-2 and TRBJ2-7; the D is unclear. The V end was cut by 1 base, the J end by 2 bases, with 9 bases between. Per the germline V gene, CDR1 is SGHAT and CDR2 is FQNNGV. The CDR3 covers 14 residues. The CDR3, as DNA: TGTGCCAGCAGCTTAGGACGAAAAGCCTACGAGCAGTACTTC. This sequence encodes CASSLGRKAYEQYF.

The chain carries TRBV10-3 and TRBJ1-2; the match to TRBD1 covers 8 bases. The V segment lost 4 bases and the J segment 6 bases; nucleotides outside the gene matches: 7. CDR1 is ENHRY and CDR2 is SYGVKD in the germline V gene. This CDR3 has 14 amino acids. The CDR3 region has the DNA TGTGCCATCAGTGGAGGACAGGGCGGAGATGGCTACACCTTC. This sequence encodes CAISGGQGGDGYTF.

This chain's CDR3 is CASSETGGGYTF. The CDR3 bases are TGTGCCAGCAGCGAAACAGGGGGTGGCTACACCTTC. This sequence joins TRBV11-2 and TRBJ1-2, with 8 bases that match TRBD1. The V and J ends lost 5 bases and 7 bases, in that order; junction bases with no gene match: 3. Germline loops: CDR1 SGHAT, CDR2 FQNNGV. The CDR3 contains 12 residues. Supplemented by reference TRBV11-2 and TRBJ1-2, the full variable domain reads EAGVAQSPRYKIIEKRQSVAFWCNPISGHATLYWYQQILGQGPKLLIQFQNNGVVDDSQLPKDRFSAERLKGVDSTLKIQPAKLEDSAVYLCASSETGGGYTFGSGTRLTVV.

A word on this clone: Within the sample, other DNA sequences also encode this same CDR3. This sequence joins TRBV5-1 and TRBJ1-2; TRBD1 might be the D (6 bases). CDR1 is SGHRS and CDR2 is YFSETQ in the germline V gene. The CDR3 contains 14 residues. V was pared by 0 bases and J by 1 base, with 7 bases between. CDR3 nucleotide sequence: TGCGCCAGCAGCTTGGGGGACAATAACTATGGCTACACCTTC. This codes for CASSLGDNNYGYTF.

The V call is TRBV7-9, the J call TRBJ1-5; D perhaps matches TRBD1 (6 bases). CDR1 and CDR2 from the germline V gene are SEHNR and FQNEAQ (reference sequence). The CDR3 contains 15 residues. Trimming pared 1 base from V and 3 bases from J, leaving 10 bases between. CDR3 nucleotides: TGTGCCAGCAGCTTAGTTCCAGGGGACAATCAGCCCCAGCATTTT. It encodes CASSLVPGDNQPQHF.

This chain joins TRBV7-2 and TRBJ2-1; 7 bases agree with TRBD2. The CDR3 spans 15 residues. J lost 3 bases, V lost 1 base, and 3 bases had no gene match. Germline assignment: CDR1 SGHTA and CDR2 FQGNSA. The CDR3 here is CASSLDASGYNEQFF. CDR3 in DNA: TGTGCCAGCAGCTTAGATGCTAGCGGCTACAATGAGCAGTTCTTC. The entire variable domain, with the rest obtained from reference TRBV7-2 and TRBJ2-1, is as follows: GAGVSQSPSNKVTEKGKDVELRCDPISGHTALYWYRQSLGQGLEFLIYFQGNSAPDKSGLPSDRFSAERTGGSVSTLTIQRTQQEDSAVYLCASSLDASGYNEQFFGPGTRLTVL.

The gene calls are TRBV9 and TRBJ2-1, with D possibly being TRBD1 (6 bases). Trimming took 2 bases from V and 4 from J, leaving 13 bases between them. This CDR3 comprises 15 residues. Germline V lookup: CDR1 SGDLS, CDR2 YYNGEE. The CDR3 nucleotides are TGTGCCAGCAGCGTCCAAGGACAGAATTACAATGAGCAGTTCTTC. It specifies CASSVQGQNYNEQFF.

V usage is TRBV2 and J usage is TRBJ2-1; tentatively, D is TRBD1 (6 bases). The CDR3 runs to 13 residues. Per the germline V gene, CDR1 is SNHLY and CDR2 is FYNNEI. V lost 7 bases to trimming and J lost 9 bases, with 16 bases between them. The CDR3: CASKKTGSGEQFF. CDR3 in DNA: TGTGCCAGCAAGAAAACAGGGTCGGGTGAGCAGTTCTTC.

The V and J genes are TRBV19 and TRBJ2-7; TRBD2 agrees at 12 bases. This CDR3 contains 17 residues. CDR1 is LNHDA, CDR2 SQIVND, per germline (reference sequence). The J segment lost 5 bases and the V segment lost 1 base, leaving 9 bases of the junction unmatched. CDR3 coding DNA: TGTGCCAGTAGTATAGTCGGGCTAGCGGGAGGGCGGAACGAGCAGTACTTC. Translated: CASSIVGLAGGRNEQYF.

The chain is built from TRBV6-5 and TRBJ1-2, with D maybe TRBD1 (6 bases). The CDR3 extends over 15 amino acids. The germline V gene has CDR1 MNHEY and CDR2 SVGAGI. With 0 bases removed from V and 6 bases from J, the gap between germline ends came to 14 bases. The CDR3 DNA is TGTGCCAGCAGTTACTCGGGGGCAACGCAGGATGGCTACACCTTC. This gives the protein CASSYSGATQDGYTF.

The rearrangement uses TRBV6-1 and TRBJ1-3; TRBD1 agrees at 7 bases. The CDR3 extends over 16 amino acids. Germline assignment: CDR1 MNHNS and CDR2 SASEGT. The J segment lost 0 bases and the V segment lost 1 base, leaving 3 bases of the junction unmatched. In nucleotides, the CDR3 is TGTGCCAGCAGTGAAGGGACAGGCTTCTCTGGAAACACCATATATTTT. Protein: CASSEGTGFSGNTIYF.

This chain connects TRBV9 to TRBJ1-5, with D perhaps matching TRBD1 (5 bases). V was cut by 4 bases and J by 4 bases, with 18 bases left in between. This CDR3 comprises 16 residues. Germline V gene sequence: CDR1 SGDLS, CDR2 YYNGEE. The CDR3 loop reads CASSSGEGTLNQPQHF. CDR3 bases: TGTGCCAGCAGCTCGGGGGAGGGGACTTTAAATCAGCCCCAGCATTTT.

This chain connects TRBV2 to TRBJ1-2; D is unresolved. The CDR3 covers 11 residues. The V gene's germline CDR1 is SNHLY and CDR2 FYNNEI. The V and J ends lost 3 bases and 8 bases respectively, with 7 bases between them. The CDR3, as DNA: TGTGCCAGCAGTGAGAATTGGGGCTACACCTTC. Protein: CASSENWGYTF.

This chain links TRBV5-1 with TRBJ2-1; 9 bases map to TRBD1. The junction had 7 bases not matched to a gene; V was cut back by 2 bases and J by 7 bases. The CDR3 has 15 residues. Germline CDR1 SGHRS, CDR2 YFSETQ. The CDR3 spells CASSLTGTGRNEQFF. CDR3 DNA: TGCGCCAGCAGCTTAACCGGGACAGGGAGGAATGAGCAGTTCTTC.

This sequence joins TRBV27 and TRBJ1-2; TRBD1 matches 7 bases. The CDR3 sequence is 14 residues long. Trimming took 2 bases from V and 4 from J; bases not matched to a gene: 4. In germline, CDR1 is MNHEY, CDR2 SMNVEV (reference sequence). The CDR3 sequence: CASSLIPGGYGYTF. Here the CDR3 DNA reads TGTGCCAGCAGTTTAATTCCAGGGGGCTATGGCTACACCTTC.

The CDR3 is CASSFEALDTQYF. CDR3 nucleotide sequence: TGCGCCAGCAGCTTCGAGGCCCTGGATACGCAGTATTTT. The chain combines TRBV5-1 with TRBJ2-3; no firm D call. V was trimmed by 2 bases and J by 6 bases, leaving 10 bases between them. Germline V gene data show CDR1 as SGHRS and CDR2 as YFSETQ. This CDR3 is built from 13 residues.

This chain links TRBV7-6 with TRBJ2-2; 8 bases agree with TRBD1. CDR3 length: 15 amino acids. Germline V CDR1 and CDR2: SGHVS, FNYEAQ. V shed 3 bases, J shed 4 bases, and the junction held 4 bases outside the gene matches. CDR3: CASSFQGASTGELFF. The CDR3 DNA reads TGTGCCAGCAGCTTTCAGGGGGCAAGCACCGGGGAGCTGTTTTTT.